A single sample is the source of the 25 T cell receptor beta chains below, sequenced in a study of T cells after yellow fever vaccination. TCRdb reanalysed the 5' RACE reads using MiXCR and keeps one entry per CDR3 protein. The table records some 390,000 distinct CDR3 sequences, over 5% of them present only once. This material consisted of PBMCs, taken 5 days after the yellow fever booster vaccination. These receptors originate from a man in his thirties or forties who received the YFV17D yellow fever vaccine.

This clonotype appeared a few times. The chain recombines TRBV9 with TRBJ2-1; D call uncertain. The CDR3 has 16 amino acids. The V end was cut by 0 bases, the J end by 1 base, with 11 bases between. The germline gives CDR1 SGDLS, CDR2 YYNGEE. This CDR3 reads CASSVALYGSYNEQFF. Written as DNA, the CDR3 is TGTGCCAGCAGCGTAGCTTTATACGGATCCTACAATGAGCAGTTCTTC.

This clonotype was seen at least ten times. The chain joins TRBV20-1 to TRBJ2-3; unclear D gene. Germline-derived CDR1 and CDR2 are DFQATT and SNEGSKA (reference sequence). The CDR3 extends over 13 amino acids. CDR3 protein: CRLSSGATDTQYF. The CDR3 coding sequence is TGCAGGCTCAGCAGTGGAGCCACAGATACGCAGTATTTT.

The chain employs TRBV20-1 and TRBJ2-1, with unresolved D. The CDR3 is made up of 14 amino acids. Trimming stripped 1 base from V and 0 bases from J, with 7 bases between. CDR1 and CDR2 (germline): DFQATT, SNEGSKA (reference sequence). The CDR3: CSARVLSSYNEQFF. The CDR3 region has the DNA TGCAGTGCTAGAGTTCTAAGCTCCTACAATGAGCAGTTCTTC.

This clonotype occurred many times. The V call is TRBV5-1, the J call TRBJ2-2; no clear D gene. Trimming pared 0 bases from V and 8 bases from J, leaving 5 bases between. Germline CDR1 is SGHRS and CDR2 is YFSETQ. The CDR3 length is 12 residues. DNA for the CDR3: TGCGCCAGCAGCTTGGCCGATGGGGAGCTGTTTTTT. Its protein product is CASSLADGELFF.

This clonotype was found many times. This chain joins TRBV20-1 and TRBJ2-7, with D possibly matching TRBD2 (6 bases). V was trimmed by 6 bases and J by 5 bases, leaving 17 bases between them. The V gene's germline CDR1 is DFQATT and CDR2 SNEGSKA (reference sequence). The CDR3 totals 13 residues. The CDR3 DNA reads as TGCAGTGCACCGACTAGAATTCACCACGAGCAGTACTTC. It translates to CSAPTRIHHEQYF.

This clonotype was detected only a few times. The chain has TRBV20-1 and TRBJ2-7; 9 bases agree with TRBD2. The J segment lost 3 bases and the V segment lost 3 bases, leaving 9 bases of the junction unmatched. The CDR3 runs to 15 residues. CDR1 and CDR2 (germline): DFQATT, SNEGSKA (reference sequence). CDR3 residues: CSARVGTSTSYEQYF. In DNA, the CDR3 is TGCAGTGCTAGGGTGGGGACTAGCACAAGCTACGAGCAGTACTTC.

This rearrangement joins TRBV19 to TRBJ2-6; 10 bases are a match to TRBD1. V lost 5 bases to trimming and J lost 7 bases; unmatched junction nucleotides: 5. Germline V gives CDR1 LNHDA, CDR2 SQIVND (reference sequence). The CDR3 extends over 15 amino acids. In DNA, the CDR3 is TGTGCCAGTAGTCCGGGACAGGGGCAAGCCAACGTCCTGACTTTC. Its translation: CASSPGQGQANVLTF.

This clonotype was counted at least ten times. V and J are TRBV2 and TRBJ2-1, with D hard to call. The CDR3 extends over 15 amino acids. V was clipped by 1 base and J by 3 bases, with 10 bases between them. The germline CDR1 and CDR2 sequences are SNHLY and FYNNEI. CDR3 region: CASSEGPIYYNEQFF. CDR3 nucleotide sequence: TGTGCCAGCAGTGAAGGCCCCATCTACTACAATGAGCAGTTCTTC.

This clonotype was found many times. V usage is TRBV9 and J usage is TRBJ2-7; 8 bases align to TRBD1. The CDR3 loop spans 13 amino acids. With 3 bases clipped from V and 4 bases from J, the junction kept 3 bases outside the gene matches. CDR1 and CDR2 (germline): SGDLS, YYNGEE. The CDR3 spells CASSGQGTYEQYF. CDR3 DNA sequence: TGTGCCAGCAGCGGACAGGGGACTTACGAGCAGTACTTC.

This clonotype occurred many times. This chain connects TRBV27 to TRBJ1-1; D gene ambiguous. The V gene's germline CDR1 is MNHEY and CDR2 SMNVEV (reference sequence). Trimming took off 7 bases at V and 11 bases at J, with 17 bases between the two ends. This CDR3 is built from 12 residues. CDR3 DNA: TGTGCCAGCATCCCCCGGTGGGGTCTGGCTTTCTTT. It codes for CASIPRWGLAFF.

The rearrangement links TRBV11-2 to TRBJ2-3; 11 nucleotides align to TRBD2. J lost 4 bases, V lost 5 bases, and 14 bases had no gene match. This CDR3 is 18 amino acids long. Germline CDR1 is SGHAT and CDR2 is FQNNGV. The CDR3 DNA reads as TGTGCCAGCAGCACCCGACTAGCGGGATATTGGACACCAGATACGCAGTATTTT. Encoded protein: CASSTRLAGYWTPDTQYF.

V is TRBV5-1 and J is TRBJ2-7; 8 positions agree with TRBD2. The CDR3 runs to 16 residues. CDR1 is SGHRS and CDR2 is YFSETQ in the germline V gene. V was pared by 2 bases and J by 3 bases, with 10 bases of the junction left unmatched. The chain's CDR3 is CASSLGASGSRYEQYF. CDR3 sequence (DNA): TGCGCCAGCAGCTTAGGGGCGAGCGGGAGTCGCTACGAGCAGTACTTC.

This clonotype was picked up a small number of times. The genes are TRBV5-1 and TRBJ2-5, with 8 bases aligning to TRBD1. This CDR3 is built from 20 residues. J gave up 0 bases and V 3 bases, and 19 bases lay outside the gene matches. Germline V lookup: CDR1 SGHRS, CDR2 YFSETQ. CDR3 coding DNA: TGCGCCAGCAGCTCAGGACCGGGACAGGATACGATCTACCACCAAGAGACCCAGTACTTC. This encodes CASSSGPGQDTIYHQETQYF.

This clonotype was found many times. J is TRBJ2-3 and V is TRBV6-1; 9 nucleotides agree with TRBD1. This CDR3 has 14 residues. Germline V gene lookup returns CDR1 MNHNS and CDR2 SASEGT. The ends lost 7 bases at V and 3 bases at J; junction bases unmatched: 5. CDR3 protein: CASNRDRGTDTQYF. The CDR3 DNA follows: TGTGCCAGCAACCGAGACAGGGGGACAGATACGCAGTATTTT.

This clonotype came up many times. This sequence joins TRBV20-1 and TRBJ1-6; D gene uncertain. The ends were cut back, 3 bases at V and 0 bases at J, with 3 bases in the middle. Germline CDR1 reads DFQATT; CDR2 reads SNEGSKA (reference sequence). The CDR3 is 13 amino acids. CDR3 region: CSARGSYNSPLHF. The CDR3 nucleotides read TGCAGTGCTAGGGGCTCCTATAATTCACCCCTCCACTTT.

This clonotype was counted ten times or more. The CDR3 loop is CASSLAGGETGELFF. DNA for the CDR3: TGCGCCAGCAGCTTGGCAGGGGGTGAGACCGGGGAGCTGTTTTTT. The V call is TRBV5-1, the J call TRBJ2-2; 7 bases agree with TRBD1. V gave up 0 bases and J gave up 5 bases; unmatched junction bases: 4. The CDR3 totals 15 residues. Germline loops: CDR1 SGHRS, CDR2 YFSETQ.

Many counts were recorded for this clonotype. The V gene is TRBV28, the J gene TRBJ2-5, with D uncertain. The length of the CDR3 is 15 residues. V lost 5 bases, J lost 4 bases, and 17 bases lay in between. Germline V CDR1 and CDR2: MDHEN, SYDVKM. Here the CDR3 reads CASSPSNQQLETQYF. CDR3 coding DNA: TGTGCCAGCAGTCCATCTAACCAGCAGCTAGAGACCCAGTACTTC.

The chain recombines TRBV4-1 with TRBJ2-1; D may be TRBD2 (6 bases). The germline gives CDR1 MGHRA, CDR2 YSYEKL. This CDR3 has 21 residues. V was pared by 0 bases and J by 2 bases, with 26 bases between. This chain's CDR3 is CASSQEGGSGYSSPAYNEQFF. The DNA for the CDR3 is TGCGCCAGCAGCCAAGAGGGAGGAAGCGGGTATAGTTCCCCTGCCTACAATGAGCAGTTCTTC.

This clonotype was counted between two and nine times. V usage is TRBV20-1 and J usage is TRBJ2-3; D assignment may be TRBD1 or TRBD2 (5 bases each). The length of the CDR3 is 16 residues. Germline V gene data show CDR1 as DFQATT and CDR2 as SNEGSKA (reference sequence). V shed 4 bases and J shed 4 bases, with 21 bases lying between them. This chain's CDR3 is CSANGATGRLADTQYF. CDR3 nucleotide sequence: TGCAGTGCTAACGGGGCTACAGGAAGGTTGGCAGATACGCAGTATTTT.

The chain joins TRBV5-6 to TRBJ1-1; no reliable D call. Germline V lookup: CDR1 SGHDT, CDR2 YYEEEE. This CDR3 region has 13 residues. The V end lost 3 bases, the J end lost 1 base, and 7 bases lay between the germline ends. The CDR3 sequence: CASSSAGNTEAFF. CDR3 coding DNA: TGTGCCAGCAGCTCGGCTGGGAACACTGAAGCTTTCTTT.

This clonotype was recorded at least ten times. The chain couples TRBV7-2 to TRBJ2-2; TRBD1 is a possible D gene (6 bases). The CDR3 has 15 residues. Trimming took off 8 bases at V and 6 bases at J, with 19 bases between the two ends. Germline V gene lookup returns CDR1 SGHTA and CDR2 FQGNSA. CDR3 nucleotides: TGTGCCAGCGTAGCTGGGACACAAATCGCCGGGGAGCTGTTTTTT. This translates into CASVAGTQIAGELFF. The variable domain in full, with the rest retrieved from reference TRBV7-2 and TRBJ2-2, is GAGVSQSPSNKVTEKGKDVELRCDPISGHTALYWYRQSLGQGLEFLIYFQGNSAPDKSGLPSDRFSAERTGGSVSTLTIQRTQQEDSAVYLCASVAGTQIAGELFFGEGSRLTVL.

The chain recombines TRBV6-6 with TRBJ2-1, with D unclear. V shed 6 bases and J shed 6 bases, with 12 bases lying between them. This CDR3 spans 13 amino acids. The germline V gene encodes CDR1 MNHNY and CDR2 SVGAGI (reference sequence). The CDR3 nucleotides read TGTGCCAGCAGACCCTCTCCAGGCAATGAGCAGTTCTTC. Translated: CASRPSPGNEQFF.

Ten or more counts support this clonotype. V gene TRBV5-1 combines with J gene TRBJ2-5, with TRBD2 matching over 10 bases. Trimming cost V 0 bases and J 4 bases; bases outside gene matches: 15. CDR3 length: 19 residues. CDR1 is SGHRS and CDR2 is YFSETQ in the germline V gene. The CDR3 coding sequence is TGCGCCAGCAGCTTGGATCGCAACGTAGCGGGAGGTTTAAGAGAGACCCAGTACTTC. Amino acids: CASSLDRNVAGGLRETQYF. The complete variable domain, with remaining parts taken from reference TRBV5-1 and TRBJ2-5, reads KAGVTQTPRYLIKTRGQQVTLSCSPISGHRSVSWYQQTPGQGLQFLFEYFSETQRNKGNFPGRFSGRQFSNSRSEMNVSTLELGDSALYLCASSLDRNVAGGLRETQYFGPGTRLLVL.

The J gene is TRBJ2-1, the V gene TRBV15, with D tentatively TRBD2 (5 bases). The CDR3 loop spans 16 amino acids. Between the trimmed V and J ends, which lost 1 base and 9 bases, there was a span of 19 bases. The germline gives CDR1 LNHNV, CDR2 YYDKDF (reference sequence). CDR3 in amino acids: CATSRGLGLADGEQFF. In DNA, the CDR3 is TGTGCCACCAGCAGAGGCTTAGGTCTAGCAGACGGTGAGCAGTTCTTC.

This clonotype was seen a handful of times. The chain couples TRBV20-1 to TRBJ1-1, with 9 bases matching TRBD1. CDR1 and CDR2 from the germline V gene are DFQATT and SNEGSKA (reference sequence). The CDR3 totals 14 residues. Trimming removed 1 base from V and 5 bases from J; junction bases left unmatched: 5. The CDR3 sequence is CSARATGGGTEAFF. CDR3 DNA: TGCAGTGCTAGAGCGACAGGGGGGGGGACTGAAGCTTTCTTT.